The 17 T cell receptor beta chains presented below share a single source sample, sequenced in a study of cytomegalovirus exposure and HLA in healthy donors. In the PCR, 60 Vbeta and 13 Jbeta primers were used. Data came from immunoSEQ multiplex PCR; TCRdb stores just in-frame clones and leaves some out. Of 60,000 or so clones in the sample, roughly 80% were seen once. The sample consisted of PBMCs. Receptors were obtained from a man aged 40-55 years in good health and CMV-seronegative.

The chain combines TRBV7-8 with TRBJ1-1, with D unclear. The CDR3 loop spans 14 amino acids. The germline CDR1 and CDR2 sequences are SGHVS and FQNEAQ. Trimming took 0 bases from V and 6 from J, leaving 11 bases between them. The DNA for the CDR3 is TGTGCCAGCAGCTTAGCGAATTTTAGCCCTGAAGCTTTCTTT. This gives the protein CASSLANFSPEAFF.

This clone is medium-sized. This sequence joins TRBV13 and TRBJ2-1; D may be TRBD1 (6 bases). Trimming removed 5 bases from V and 5 bases from J, with 16 bases in between. Germline CDR1 is PRHDT and CDR2 is FYEKMQ (reference sequence). The CDR3 is 15 amino acids. The CDR3 nucleotides read TGTGCCAGCAGCCGGGAAGGGACAACGAACAATGAGCAGTTCTTC. This translates into CASSREGTTNNEQFF.

The chain has TRBV14 and TRBJ1-6; maybe TRBD1 (6 bases). The V and J ends lost 3 bases and 6 bases respectively, with 15 bases between them. Germline V gene sequence: CDR1 SGHDN, CDR2 FVKESK. There are 16 residues in the CDR3. In DNA form, the CDR3 reads TGTGCCAGCAGCCACAAGACAGGATTGGGTAATTCACCCCTCCACTTT. Translation: CASSHKTGLGNSPLHF.

Only a few counts were recorded for this clone. This chain uses TRBV11-3 with TRBJ2-2; TRBD1 matches 9 bases. CDR3 size: 17 residues. Germline-derived CDR1 and CDR2 are SGHNT and YENEEA. With V trimmed by 1 base and J by 6 bases, 9 bases remained unmatched. CDR3 amino acids: CASSLGSGTGTSGELFF. The CDR3 DNA is TGTGCCAGCAGCTTAGGGTCCGGGACAGGGACATCCGGGGAGCTGTTTTTT.

The CDR3 reads CASSATEDSPLHF. The CDR3 coding sequence is TGTGCCAGCAGTGCGACAGAGGATTCACCCCTCCACTTT. J is TRBJ1-6 and V is TRBV9, with D possibly matching TRBD1 (5 bases). The V end lost 5 bases, the J end lost 8 bases, and 11 bases lay between the germline ends. CDR1 is SGDLS and CDR2 is YYNGEE in the germline V gene. The CDR3 has 13 residues.

The chain joins TRBV10-2 to TRBJ1-2; TRBD1 matches at 11 bases. The junction had 4 bases not matched to a gene; V was cut back by 6 bases and J by 4 bases. CDR3 length: 14 amino acids. Per germline, CDR1 WSHSY and CDR2 SAAADI. The DNA of the CDR3 is TGCGCCAGCAGCGGGGACAGGGGGGCCTATGGCTACACCTTC. Translation gives CASSGDRGAYGYTF.

This chain uses TRBV30 with TRBJ1-4, with 7 bases fitting TRBD1. This CDR3 is 16 amino acids long. The J segment lost 5 bases and the V segment lost 2 bases, leaving 11 bases of the junction unmatched. The germline V gene has CDR1 GTSNPN and CDR2 SVGIG (reference sequence). CDR3 residues: CAWSSYKGALNEKLFF. In DNA, the CDR3 is TGTGCCTGGAGTTCATATAAGGGGGCCCTAAATGAAAAACTGTTTTTT.

This chain links TRBV5-6 with TRBJ2-7; D gene ambiguous. Germline-derived CDR1 and CDR2 are SGHDT and YYEEEE. The CDR3 length is 16 residues. V lost 4 bases, J lost 0 bases, and 17 bases lay in between. The CDR3 coding sequence is TGTGCCAGCAGCACGAAGCGCTGGAAGAGCTCCTACGAGCAGTACTTC. Amino acids: CASSTKRWKSSYEQYF.

The chain uses TRBV5-3 and TRBJ2-1, with a tentative D call TRBD1 (9 bases). TRBV5-3 is an open reading frame, and its role is uncertain. CDR3 length: 19 residues. V was cut by 6 bases and J by 2 bases, with 27 bases left in between. The CDR3, as DNA: TGTGCCAGAACCCTGCGACAGGGGGGGTTAGCGGGGACCTACAATGAGCAGTTCTTC. This encodes CARTLRQGGLAGTYNEQFF.

The chain couples TRBV7-9 to TRBJ1-4; 8 positions match TRBD1. CDR1 SEHNR and CDR2 FQNEAQ come from the germline V gene (reference sequence). Trimming took 1 base from V and 5 from J; bases not matched to a gene: 0. CDR3 length: 14 amino acids. The CDR3 protein is CASSLGQGNEKLFF. The CDR3 DNA follows: TGTGCCAGCAGCTTAGGACAGGGGAATGAAAAACTGTTTTTT.

This rearrangement joins TRBV4-3 to TRBJ1-2; TRBD1 matches at 8 bases. V shed 0 bases and J 6 bases; nucleotides not matched to a gene: 3. There are 14 residues in the CDR3. Germline CDR1 LGHNA, CDR2 YSLEER. As DNA, the CDR3 is TGCGCCAGCAGCCAAGACGCGACAGGGGATGGCTACACCTTC. Its translation: CASSQDATGDGYTF.

CDR3: CAWSVTRANEKLFF. CDR3 coding DNA: TGTGCCTGGAGTGTAACCAGGGCTAATGAAAAACTGTTTTTT. The chain uses TRBV30 and TRBJ1-4; TRBD1 is a possible D gene (5 bases). The CDR3 has 14 amino acids. V was shortened by 0 bases and J by 3 bases, with 8 bases between the two germline ends. CDR1 and CDR2 (germline): GTSNPN, SVGIG (reference sequence).

CDR3 in DNA: TGTGCTAGTGGTTTGAGAATCCAGGGCTTTAACTATGGCTACACCTTC. It yields the protein CASGLRIQGFNYGYTF. This chain links TRBV12-5 with TRBJ1-2, with D possibly being TRBD1 (5 bases). Germline V gives CDR1 LGHNT, CDR2 FRNRAP. Trimming took off 2 bases at V and 1 base at J, with 14 bases between the two ends. The CDR3 totals 16 residues.

This chain uses TRBV5-1 with TRBJ2-5; 9 positions match TRBD1. The germline CDR1 and CDR2 sequences are SGHRS and YFSETQ. The V segment lost 4 bases and the J segment 1 base; nucleotides outside the gene matches: 5. The CDR3 runs 15 residues. CDR3 sequence reads: CASSPGTGSQETQYF. DNA of the CDR3: TGCGCCAGCAGCCCCGGGACAGGGAGCCAAGAGACCCAGTACTTC.

The rearrangement uses TRBV30 and TRBJ2-7; maybe TRBD1 (6 bases). V gave up 6 bases and J gave up 5 bases, with 11 bases separating them. CDR1 is GTSNPN and CDR2 is SVGIG in the germline V gene (reference sequence). The CDR3 totals 11 residues. The CDR3 coding sequence is TGTGCCTGCACAGGGCTGGACGAGCAGTACTTC. Residues: CACTGLDEQYF.

The genes are TRBV25-1 and TRBJ1-3, with a tentative D call TRBD1 (5 bases). V lost 1 base and J 1 base, leaving 8 bases between the germline ends. This CDR3 is 15 amino acids long. CDR1 MGHDK and CDR2 SYGVNS come from the germline V gene. DNA of the CDR3: TGTGCCAGCAGTGAATTGGGGGGATCTGGAAACACCATATATTTT. It translates to CASSELGGSGNTIYF.

The V gene is TRBV15, the J gene TRBJ2-5; D is perhaps TRBD2 (6 bases). Trimming stripped 3 bases from V and 5 bases from J, with 16 bases between. Germline values: CDR1 LNHNV, CDR2 YYDKDF (reference sequence). The CDR3 has 15 residues. CDR3 DNA: TGTGCCACCAGCAGGGAGGAGGTGGGACTGGAGACCCAGTACTTC. Translating it yields CATSREEVGLETQYF.